Listed here is a single TCR beta chain. TCRdb's copy holds only in-frame clones and misses some; the assay was immunoSEQ multiplex PCR. The data show hundreds of thousands of clones, 80% to 90% seen once. These data belong to a study of shared T cell receptors in the human thymus. Germline V lookup: CDR1 MNHEY, CDR2 SMNVEV (reference sequence). This CDR3 region has 16 residues. Trimming stripped 8 bases from V and 4 bases from J, with 20 bases between. The sample also formed part of further work on human thymus T cells. That work adds: Resections were taken during corrective heart surgery, and the thymus tissue came from these.

The chain has TRBV27 and TRBJ1-4; D gene unclear. Sequenced sample: thymocytes. The TCR originated in a girl under three years old with a congenital heart defect. The CDR3 sequence is CASCAKGVTYNEKLFF. The CDR3 nucleotides are TGTGCCAGCTGTGCAAAGGGAGTTACGTATAATGAAAAACTGTTTTTT. Variable domain in full (rest from reference TRBV27 and TRBJ1-4): EAQVTQNPRYLITVTGKKLTVTCSQNMNHEYMSWYRQDPGLGLRQIYYSMNVEVTDKGDVPEGYKVSRKEKRNFPLILESPSPNQTSLYFCASCAKGVTYNEKLFFGSGTQLSVL.